Each of the 24 T cell receptor beta chains below was sequenced from the same sample in a study of beta chain features in type 1 diabetes. What was sequenced were expressed TCRB transcripts, since all of the isolated RNA had been reverse transcribed. Assay: immunoSEQ multiplex PCR; the TCRdb copy retains only in-frame clones and omits some. The data show roughly 300,000 clones, 12% to 15% seen once. Sequencing used central memory CD4+ T cells from blood. Receptor source: a man in his thirties or forties in good health.

The chain uses TRBV5-4 and TRBJ2-2, with 15 bases identical to TRBD2. This CDR3 spans 16 amino acids. V lost 4 bases and J lost 4; bases outside the gene matches: 2. CDR1 and CDR2 (germline): SGHNT, YYREEE (reference sequence). The CDR3 here is CASSRGLAGGTGELFF. In DNA form, the CDR3 reads TGTGCCAGCAGCAGGGGACTAGCGGGAGGCACCGGGGAGCTGTTTTTT.

This clone was recorded a few times. This sequence joins TRBV30 and TRBJ2-5, with TRBD1 matching over 8 bases. The CDR3 runs to 14 residues. The V gene's germline CDR1 is GTSNPN and CDR2 SVGIG (reference sequence). The V segment lost 4 bases and the J segment 2 bases; nucleotides outside the gene matches: 6. Here the CDR3 reads CAWTPHRGQETQYF. CDR3 DNA sequence: TGTGCCTGGACCCCCCACAGGGGGCAAGAGACCCAGTACTTC.

The J gene is TRBJ2-5, the V gene TRBV27; 10 nucleotides line up with TRBD2. Germline CDR1 is MNHEY and CDR2 is SMNVEV (reference sequence). After removal of 3 bases from V and 5 bases from J, the junction contained 6 bases not matched to a gene. The CDR3 sequence is 15 residues long. CDR3 bases: TGTGCCAGCAGTTTTTCTAGCGGGAGTGGGGAGACCCAGTACTTC. Translated: CASSFSSGSGETQYF.

The table lists this clone with a few counts. The chain couples TRBV7-9 to TRBJ2-2; 10 bases are a match to TRBD1. Germline V CDR1 and CDR2: SEHNR, FQNEAQ (reference sequence). Germline trimming cut 8 bases from V and 6 bases from J; bases unmatched to any gene: 9. There are 15 residues in the CDR3. This CDR3 reads CASEVGQGDAGELFF. In DNA form, the CDR3 reads TGTGCCAGCGAAGTTGGACAGGGGGATGCCGGGGAGCTGTTTTTT.

V usage is TRBV5-4 and J usage is TRBJ2-5, with 8 bases identical to TRBD2. Germline CDR1 reads SGHNT; CDR2 reads YYREEE (reference sequence). This CDR3 has 14 amino acids. The ends lost 4 bases at V and 3 bases at J; junction bases unmatched: 5. The CDR3 is CASSTWTSKETQYF. CDR3 DNA: TGTGCCAGCAGCACCTGGACTAGCAAAGAGACCCAGTACTTC.

Only a few counts were recorded for this clone. This chain links TRBV4-3 with TRBJ2-3; no clear D gene. This CDR3 contains 15 residues. Trimming removed 2 bases from V and 0 bases from J, with 9 bases in between. The germline V gene has CDR1 LGHNA and CDR2 YSLEER. CDR3 bases: TGCGCCAGCAGCCAAACCTGGGGTAGCACAGATACGCAGTATTTT. This translates into CASSQTWGSTDTQYF.

This clone was observed at least ten times. This rearrangement joins TRBV4-2 to TRBJ1-2; 10 bases are shared with TRBD1. V lost 1 base, J lost 4 bases, and 6 bases stayed unmatched. Germline CDR1 reads LGHNA; CDR2 reads YNFKEQ. The CDR3 is made up of 16 amino acids. CDR3 nucleotides: TGTGCCAGCAGCCAAGTCTCGACAGGGGGCGGCTATGGCTACACCTTC. Translation: CASSQVSTGGGYGYTF.

The chain uses TRBV4-2 and TRBJ2-1; the match to TRBD2 covers 7 bases. The CDR3 contains 14 residues. CDR1 LGHNA and CDR2 YNFKEQ come from the germline V gene. Trimming took 4 bases from V and 5 from J; bases not matched to a gene: 5. CDR3 in DNA: TGTGCCAGCAGCCCCTACAGCGGGAACAATGAGCAGTTCTTC. Translating gives CASSPYSGNNEQFF.

This clone was observed a few times. The chain uses TRBV4-1 and TRBJ1-2; 8 bases line up with TRBD1. Germline V gene lookup returns CDR1 MGHRA and CDR2 YSYEKL. The V gene end was trimmed by 1 base and the J gene end by 4 bases; junction bases not matched to a gene: 5. There are 15 residues in the CDR3. CDR3 DNA: TGCGCCAGCAGCCAAGCTGCAGGGGGCGTCTATGGCTACACCTTC. Its translation is CASSQAAGGVYGYTF.

This clone occurred a few times. The rearrangement joins TRBV18 to TRBJ2-2; D remains unclear. V shed 3 bases and J shed 5 bases, with 10 bases lying between them. The V gene's germline CDR1 is KGHSH and CDR2 LQKENI. This CDR3 region has 14 residues. The CDR3 reads CASSPGLWTGELFF. The CDR3 region has the DNA TGTGCCAGCTCACCGGGTTTGTGGACCGGGGAGCTGTTTTTT.

V is TRBV11-3 and J is TRBJ2-1; possible D gene TRBD1, 6 bases. V was cut by 2 bases and J by 0 bases, with 8 bases left in between. The CDR3 spans 15 residues. The germline gives CDR1 SGHNT, CDR2 YENEEA. CDR3 protein: CASSLRGSSYNEQFF. The CDR3 DNA follows: TGTGCCAGCAGCTTAAGGGGGAGCTCCTACAATGAGCAGTTCTTC.

This clone was seen more than once but under ten times. The V call is TRBV7-9, the J call TRBJ1-2; a possible D gene is TRBD1 (5 bases). The CDR3 extends over 13 amino acids. Germline assignment: CDR1 SEHNR and CDR2 FQNEAQ (reference sequence). The V end was cut by 3 bases, the J end by 5 bases, with 10 bases between. The chain's CDR3 is CASSFGQGYGYTF. As DNA, the CDR3 is TGTGCCAGCAGCTTCGGGCAGGGTTATGGCTACACCTTC.

This clone showed up just a few times. Compared with germline, one end of the junction differs, possibly owing to a read error. In DNA, the CDR3 is TGTGCCAGCAGCCTAGCAACGGGTGGCGCTGAAGCTTTCTTT. It yields the protein CASSLATGGAEAFF. The chain employs TRBV7-9 and TRBJ1-1; D uncertain. Germline V CDR1 and CDR2: SEHNR, FQNEAQ (reference sequence). The CDR3 is 14 amino acids.

This clone was seen a few times. The genes are TRBV11-3 and TRBJ1-2, with a tentative D call TRBD1 (6 bases). The V gene's germline CDR1 is SGHNT and CDR2 YENEEA. The CDR3 sequence is 15 residues long. V lost 5 bases, J lost 3 bases, and 16 bases lay in between. The CDR3 sequence: CASSQTASGDYGYTF. The DNA for the CDR3 is TGTGCCAGCAGCCAAACCGCCTCAGGGGACTATGGCTACACCTTC.

This clone was seen more than once but under ten times. A read error may produce the germline difference seen at one junction end. J is TRBJ2-1 and V is TRBV6-6; 7 bases fit TRBD2. Germline V gene data show CDR1 as MNHNY and CDR2 as SVGAGI (reference sequence). The CDR3 length is 14 residues. The CDR3 loop is CAISESAGYNEQFF. DNA for the CDR3: TGTGCCATCAGTGAGTCAGCGGGGTACAATGAGCAGTTCTTC.

The CDR3 nucleotides are TGTGCCAGCAGCTTCGAAGGGGTTTTTAACAATGAGCAGTTCTTC. It is translated as CASSFEGVFNNEQFF. The chain recombines TRBV5-4 with TRBJ2-1; TRBD1 might be the D (5 bases). The V and J ends lost 2 bases and 5 bases respectively, with 14 bases between them. Germline V lookup: CDR1 SGHNT, CDR2 YYREEE (reference sequence). The CDR3 length is 15 residues. The whole variable domain, remainder taken from reference TRBV5-4 and TRBJ2-1, is ETGVTQSPTHLIKTRGQQVTLRCSSQSGHNTVSWYQQALGQGPQFIFQYYREEENGRGNFPPRFSGLQFPNYSSELNVNALELDDSALYLCASSFEGVFNNEQFFGPGTRLTVL.

This rearrangement joins TRBV11-3 to TRBJ2-1, with D tentatively TRBD1 (5 bases). The ends were cut back, 6 bases at V and 9 bases at J, with 12 bases in the middle. CDR3 length: 12 amino acids. Looked up from germline, CDR1 is SGHNT and CDR2 is YENEEA. DNA of the CDR3: TGTGCCAGCAGAGCTCAGGGATTTGAGCAGTTCTTC. Encoded protein: CASRAQGFEQFF.

In its sample, this clone was seen a few times. The genes are TRBV7-9 and TRBJ1-4; no firm D call. This CDR3 has 15 residues. Germline V lookup: CDR1 SEHNR, CDR2 FQNEAQ (reference sequence). The V and J ends lost 1 base and 0 bases respectively, with 6 bases between them. CDR3 in amino acids: CASSLGSSTNEKLFF. CDR3 bases: TGTGCCAGCAGCTTAGGCAGCTCAACTAATGAAAAACTGTTTTTT.

Details on this clone: One end of the junction fails to match germline, which may point to a read error. J is TRBJ1-2 and V is TRBV27, with D possibly TRBD1 on 5 matching bases. The CDR3 length is 14 residues. Germline V gene sequence: CDR1 MNHEY, CDR2 SMNVEV (reference sequence). The CDR3 nucleotides read TGTACCAGCAGTTTATCTGGGGGAAGGTATGGCTACACCTTC. This codes for CTSSLSGGRYGYTF.

The chain carries TRBV6-5 and TRBJ2-3; D perhaps matches TRBD2 (7 bases). In germline, CDR1 is MNHEY, CDR2 SVGAGI. This CDR3 has 16 amino acids. Trimming stripped 2 bases from V and 0 bases from J, with 12 bases between. Written as DNA, the CDR3 is TGTGCCAGCAGTTACGGGGGGGGCGTAAGCACAGATACGCAGTATTTT. It codes for CASSYGGGVSTDTQYF.

This clone has just a few counts. The chain employs TRBV29-1 and TRBJ2-1, with a weak D call TRBD1 (6 bases). V lost 4 bases and J lost 5, with 15 bases in between. The CDR3 consists of 14 residues. Germline V gene lookup returns CDR1 SQVTM and CDR2 ANQGSEA. The CDR3 region is CSVGRTVKDNEQFF. The CDR3 DNA reads TGCAGCGTTGGAAGGACAGTCAAGGACAATGAGCAGTTCTTC.

This clone was observed a handful of times. The chain joins TRBV7-9 to TRBJ1-4; the match to TRBD1 covers 9 bases. Germline V gene sequence: CDR1 SEHNR, CDR2 FQNEAQ (reference sequence). Trimming removed 4 bases from V and 8 bases from J; junction bases left unmatched: 14. The CDR3 sequence is 17 residues long. CDR3: CASSYMSGTGSKEKLFF. DNA of the CDR3: TGTGCCAGCAGCTACATGTCCGGGACAGGGTCGAAAGAAAAACTGTTTTTT.

There are a few counts of this clone. The chain uses TRBV7-2 and TRBJ2-1, with unresolved D. V gave up 1 base and J gave up 8 bases, with 9 bases separating them. The CDR3 has 13 residues. Germline V lookup: CDR1 SGHTA, CDR2 FQGNSA. The CDR3 DNA reads as TGTGCCAGCAGCTTAGGTGGCCGGTATGAGCAGTTCTTC. Translation: CASSLGGRYEQFF.

This clone was counted a few times. DNA of the CDR3: TGTGCCAGCAGCTCGGGGGCGACTAGGGCAGATACGCAGTATTTT. Amino acids: CASSSGATRADTQYF. V and J are TRBV5-4 and TRBJ2-3; D could derive from TRBD1 or TRBD2 (6 bases each). The germline V gene encodes CDR1 SGHNT and CDR2 YYREEE (reference sequence). The CDR3 runs to 15 residues. Trimming pared 3 bases from V and 4 bases from J, leaving 15 bases between.